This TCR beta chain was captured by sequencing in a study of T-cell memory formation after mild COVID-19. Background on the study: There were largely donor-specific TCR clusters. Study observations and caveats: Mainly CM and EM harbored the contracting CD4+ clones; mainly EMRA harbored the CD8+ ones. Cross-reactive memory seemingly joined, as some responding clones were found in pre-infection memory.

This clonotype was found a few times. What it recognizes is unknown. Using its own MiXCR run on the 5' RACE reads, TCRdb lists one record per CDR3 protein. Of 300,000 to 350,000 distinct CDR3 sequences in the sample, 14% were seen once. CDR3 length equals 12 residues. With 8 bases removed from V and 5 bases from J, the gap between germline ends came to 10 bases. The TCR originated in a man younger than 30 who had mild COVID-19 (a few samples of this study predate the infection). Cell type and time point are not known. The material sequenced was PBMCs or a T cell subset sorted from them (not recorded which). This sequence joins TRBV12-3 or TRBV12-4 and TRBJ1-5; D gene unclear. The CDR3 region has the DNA TGTGCCAGCGGTGAAAGCGATCAGCCCCAGCATTTT. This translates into CASGESDQPQHF.